This T cell receptor beta chain was identified in a study of memory CD4+ T cells and cytomegalovirus serostatus. The wider study: Of the healthy Belgian adults, 9 were CMV seropositive and more than 20 seronegative.

Concerning this clone itself: Antigen: not known.

Study-level points and caveats: CD4+ memory repertoires contained about 40% of the 164 reported CMV TCRbeta sequences.

TCRdb's copy holds only in-frame clones and misses some; the assay was immunoSEQ multiplex PCR. The table includes approximately 51,000 clones, around four fifths detected once. Single viable CD3+CD4+CD8-CD45RO+ cells were sorted as the memory CD4+ T cells. Serum IgG to CMV pp150, pp28, p38 and p52 defined serostatus. CDR1 and CDR2 (germline): MNHEY, SVGAGI. The V and J ends lost 7 bases and 5 bases respectively, with 12 bases between them. The CDR3 consists of 13 residues. The sample comprised memory CD4+ T cells from blood. The receptor was derived from an adult in good health and CMV-seropositive. V and J are TRBV6-5 and TRBJ1-5; no clear D gene. Here the CDR3 DNA reads TGTGCCAGCACCATAGAGGGAGATCAGCCCCAGCATTTT. Translation gives CASTIEGDQPQHF.